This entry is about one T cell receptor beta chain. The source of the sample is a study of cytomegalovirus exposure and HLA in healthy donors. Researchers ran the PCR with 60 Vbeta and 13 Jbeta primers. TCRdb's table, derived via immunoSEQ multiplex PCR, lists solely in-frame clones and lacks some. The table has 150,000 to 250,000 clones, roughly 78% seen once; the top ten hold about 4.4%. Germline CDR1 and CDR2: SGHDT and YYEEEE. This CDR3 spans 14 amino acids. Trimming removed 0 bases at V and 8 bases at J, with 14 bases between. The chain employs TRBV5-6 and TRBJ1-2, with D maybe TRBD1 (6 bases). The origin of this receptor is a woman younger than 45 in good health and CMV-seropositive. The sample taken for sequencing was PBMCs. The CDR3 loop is CASSLASRGKGYTF. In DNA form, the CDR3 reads TGTGCCAGCAGCTTGGCCAGCAGGGGAAAGGGCTACACCTTC.